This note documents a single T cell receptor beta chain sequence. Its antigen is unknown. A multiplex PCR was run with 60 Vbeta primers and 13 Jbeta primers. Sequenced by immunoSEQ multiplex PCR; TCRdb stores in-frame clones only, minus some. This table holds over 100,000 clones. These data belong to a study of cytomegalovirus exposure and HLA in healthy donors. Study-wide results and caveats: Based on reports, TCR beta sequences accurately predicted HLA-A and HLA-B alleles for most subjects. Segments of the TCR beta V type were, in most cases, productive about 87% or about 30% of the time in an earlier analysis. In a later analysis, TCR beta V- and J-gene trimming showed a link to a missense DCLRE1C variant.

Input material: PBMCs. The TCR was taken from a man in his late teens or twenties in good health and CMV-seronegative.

The DNA of the CDR3 is TGTGCCAGCAGCAATTCCGGGACCTACGAGCAGTACTTC. It encodes CASSNSGTYEQYF. This chain connects TRBV5-4 to TRBJ2-7, with D possibly being TRBD2 (5 bases). V was shortened by 4 bases and J by 2 bases, with 10 bases between the two germline ends. CDR3 length equals 13 residues. The V gene's germline CDR1 is SGHNT and CDR2 YYREEE (reference sequence).